Below, 21 T cell receptor beta chains from the same sample are listed, as sequenced in a study of control samples from healthy donors and cancer patients. Generated by immunoSEQ multiplex PCR, the TCRdb table keeps only in-frame clones and is missing some. This sample has about 220,000 clones, with about 93% found just once. Sample: blood. The receptors were gathered from a man aged 50 to 60 in good health.

The chain has TRBV6-5 and TRBJ1-5; unclear D gene. Germline-derived CDR1 and CDR2 are MNHEY and SVGAGI. The CDR3 has 14 residues. The germline V and J ends were trimmed by 5 bases and 5 bases, with 13 bases remaining between them. The CDR3 here is CASSPTALDQPQHF. The CDR3 DNA reads TGTGCCAGCAGTCCCACAGCCTTAGATCAGCCCCAGCATTTT.

The J gene is TRBJ1-1, the V gene TRBV2, with 9 bases aligning to TRBD1. The CDR3 has 14 amino acids. Losses at the gene ends were 11 bases for V and 4 bases for J; bases not matched to a gene: 11. From germline, CDR1 is SNHLY and CDR2 FYNNEI. CDR3 residues: CAGCRDRDITEAFF. The CDR3 coding sequence is TGTGCCGGATGCCGGGACAGGGACATCACTGAAGCTTTCTTT.

The V and J genes are TRBV5-4 and TRBJ1-1; D remains ambiguous. The germline gives CDR1 SGHNT, CDR2 YYREEE (reference sequence). Trimming took off 3 bases at V and 0 bases at J, with 12 bases between the two ends. There are 15 residues in the CDR3. CDR3 DNA sequence: TGTGCCAGCAGCTGGGGAGGTCCAATGAACACTGAAGCTTTCTTT. It translates to CASSWGGPMNTEAFF.

The chain uses TRBV11-2 and TRBJ2-2, with 7 bases aligning to TRBD1. The ends lost 5 bases at V and 4 bases at J; junction bases unmatched: 7. This CDR3 is built from 15 residues. The germline V gene has CDR1 SGHAT and CDR2 FQNNGV. The CDR3 DNA reads TGTGCCAGCAGCCGACAGGGAGTGACCACCGGGGAGCTGTTTTTT. Residues: CASSRQGVTTGELFF.

V usage is TRBV28 and J usage is TRBJ1-1; 8 bases are a match to TRBD1. This CDR3 is 12 amino acids long. With 6 bases clipped from V and 11 bases from J, the junction kept 8 bases outside the gene matches. Germline CDR1 is MDHEN and CDR2 is SYDVKM. This CDR3 reads CASSGQGLAAFF. The CDR3, as DNA: TGTGCCAGCAGCGGACAGGGCCTCGCCGCTTTCTTT.

The rearrangement joins TRBV5-4 to TRBJ1-2, with 8 bases lining up with TRBD1. This CDR3 comprises 15 residues. Trimming took 4 bases from V and 5 from J; bases not matched to a gene: 10. Germline loops: CDR1 SGHNT, CDR2 YYREEE (reference sequence). CDR3: CASSRGQQGAYGYTF. The CDR3, as DNA: TGTGCCAGCAGCCGGGGGCAGCAGGGGGCGTATGGCTACACCTTC.

V and J are TRBV2 and TRBJ2-3; D is possibly TRBD2 (5 bases). CDR1 is SNHLY, CDR2 FYNNEI, per germline. This CDR3 has 15 amino acids. Between the trimmed V and J ends, which lost 8 bases and 0 bases, there was a span of 15 bases. The CDR3 DNA sequence: TGTGCCAGCGGACGGGAAAACCTTAGCACAGATACGCAGTATTTT. It translates to CASGRENLSTDTQYF.

This chain connects TRBV12-1 to TRBJ2-7; the D call of TRBD1 is as the table states it, not checked on the DNA. TRBV12-1 is a known pseudogene. The CDR3 runs 15 residues. The DNA of the CDR3 is TGTGCCGGGGACTGGGACAGGGTGGACTCCAAGGGAAGGTACGTC. Translating it yields CAGDWDRVDSKGRYV.

The chain carries TRBV7-8 and TRBJ1-3; no firm D call. The CDR3 loop spans 14 amino acids. The V gene's germline CDR1 is SGHVS and CDR2 FQNEAQ. V was pared by 10 bases and J by 2 bases, with 15 bases between. CDR3 in amino acids: CATRIGIAGNTIYF. As DNA, the CDR3 is TGTGCCACCAGGATTGGGATTGCTGGAAACACCATATATTTT.

This clone has just one count. The chain is built from TRBV7-6 and TRBJ2-7; either TRBD1 or TRBD2 may supply D (5 bases each). Germline assignment: CDR1 SGHVS and CDR2 FNYEAQ. The ends were cut back, 0 bases at V and 5 bases at J, with 8 bases in the middle. The CDR3 length is 13 residues. CDR3 nucleotides: TGTGCCAGCAGCTTAGCGAGGGGTCACGAGCAGTACTTC. Its translation: CASSLARGHEQYF. Combining the CDR3 with reference TRBV7-6 and TRBJ2-7 gives the whole variable domain GAGVSQSPRYKVTKRGQDVALRCDPISGHVSLYWYRQALGQGPEFLTYFNYEAQQDKSGLPNDRFSAERPEGSISTLTIQRTEQRDSAMYRCASSLARGHEQYFGPGTRLTVT.

The gene calls are TRBV6-6 and TRBJ2-5; 8 bases are shared with TRBD1. J lost 6 bases, V lost 2 bases, and 5 bases had no gene match. This CDR3 comprises 14 residues. Germline V gene lookup returns CDR1 MNHNY and CDR2 SVGAGI (reference sequence). CDR3 nucleotide sequence: TGTGCCAGCAGTTACGGGACAGGCCGCCAGACCCAGTACTTC. This codes for CASSYGTGRQTQYF.

The J gene is TRBJ1-2, the V gene TRBV11-2; a possible D gene is TRBD1 (6 bases). The V end was cut by 4 bases, the J end by 8 bases, with 20 bases between. This CDR3 spans 15 amino acids. Germline assignment: CDR1 SGHAT and CDR2 FQNNGV. CDR3 coding DNA: TGTGCCAGCAGCTCGTTACGGGGGGCGGCTCGAGGCTACACCTTC. As protein: CASSSLRGAARGYTF. The full variable domain, rest sourced from reference TRBV11-2 and TRBJ1-2, is EAGVAQSPRYKIIEKRQSVAFWCNPISGHATLYWYQQILGQGPKLLIQFQNNGVVDDSQLPKDRFSAERLKGVDSTLKIQPAKLEDSAVYLCASSSLRGAARGYTFGSGTRLTVV.

This clone was picked up one time. The chain joins TRBV9 to TRBJ2-2, with 8 bases aligning to TRBD1. V shed 3 bases and J 3 bases; nucleotides not matched to a gene: 4. The germline CDR1 and CDR2 sequences are SGDLS and YYNGEE. The CDR3 extends over 15 amino acids. The CDR3 DNA reads as TGTGCCAGCAGCGACCAGGGGGCTGACACCGGGGAGCTGTTTTTT. This gives the protein CASSDQGADTGELFF.

The chain combines TRBV7-2 with TRBJ2-5, with unresolved D. Germline V CDR1 and CDR2: SGHTA, FQGNSA. Trimming left V 4 bases short and J 5 bases short, with 14 bases between. This CDR3 spans 14 amino acids. CDR3 residues: CASSSTRRTETQYF. The CDR3 DNA reads TGTGCCAGCAGCTCCACGAGGCGCACGGAGACCCAGTACTTC.

This chain uses TRBV27 with TRBJ2-7; TRBD1 might be the D (5 bases). With 2 bases removed from V and 2 bases from J, the gap between germline ends came to 10 bases. Germline CDR1 MNHEY, CDR2 SMNVEV (reference sequence). This CDR3 has 14 amino acids. Here the CDR3 reads CASSLAGKTYEQYV. CDR3 DNA: TGTGCCAGCAGTTTAGCAGGGAAAACCTACGAGCAGTACGTC.

The chain recombines TRBV7-2 with TRBJ2-2; D not certain. The V gene's germline CDR1 is SGHTA and CDR2 FQGNSA. The CDR3 spans 14 residues. The ends were cut back, 1 base at V and 5 bases at J, with 8 bases in the middle. The CDR3 loop is CASSLEAQTGELFF. DNA for the CDR3: TGTGCCAGCAGCTTAGAAGCCCAAACCGGGGAGCTGTTTTTT.

The genes are TRBV5-1 and TRBJ2-3; D gene uncertain. Germline V gene lookup returns CDR1 SGHRS and CDR2 YFSETQ. The V and J ends lost 0 bases and 3 bases respectively, with 5 bases between them. The CDR3 is 13 amino acids. CDR3 in amino acids: CASSLGGTDTQYF. The CDR3 coding sequence is TGCGCCAGCAGCTTGGGGGGAACAGATACGCAGTATTTT.

The V gene is TRBV3-1 (or the pseudogene TRBV3-2), the J gene TRBJ2-7; 11 bases align to TRBD2. The CDR3 runs 18 residues. Germline V lookup: CDR1 LGHDT, CDR2 YNNKEL (reference sequence). Trimming cost V 3 bases and J 0 bases; bases outside gene matches: 10. DNA of the CDR3: TGTGCCAGCAGCCAGGTCCTAGCGGGGGGCACCACCTCCTACGAGCAGTACTTC. Translating gives CASSQVLAGGTTSYEQYF.

This CDR3 reads CASSFSDRGYYEQYV. DNA for the CDR3: TGTGCCAGCAGCTTTTCGGACAGGGGATACTACGAGCAGTACGTC. This sequence joins TRBV7-8 and TRBJ2-7; 9 bases are a match to TRBD1. Germline values: CDR1 SGHVS, CDR2 FQNEAQ. The CDR3 has 15 residues. V trimming: 3 bases; J trimming: 3 bases; junction bases outside the gene matches: 6.

CDR3 bases: TGTGCCAGCAGAGGGACAGTCGAAGCTTTCTTT. It specifies CASRGTVEAFF. The chain links TRBV6-5 to TRBJ1-1, with 7 bases aligning to TRBD1. CDR1 MNHEY and CDR2 SVGAGI come from the germline V gene. CDR3 size: 11 residues. V lost 6 bases to trimming and J lost 8 bases; unmatched junction nucleotides: 3.

This clone came up once. The rearrangement links TRBV7-6 to TRBJ1-2, with D possibly being TRBD1 (6 bases). Germline V gene data show CDR1 as SGHVS and CDR2 as FNYEAQ. The V and J ends lost 4 bases and 2 bases respectively, with 8 bases between them. The CDR3 runs to 13 residues. The CDR3 DNA follows: TGTGCCAGCAGCTATACAGGGAACTATGGCTACACCTTC. Translated: CASSYTGNYGYTF. The full variable domain, rest sourced from reference TRBV7-6 and TRBJ1-2, is GAGVSQSPRYKVTKRGQDVALRCDPISGHVSLYWYRQALGQGPEFLTYFNYEAQQDKSGLPNDRFSAERPEGSISTLTIQRTEQRDSAMYRCASSYTGNYGYTFGSGTRLTVV.